This T cell receptor (beta chain) emerged from a study of naive and memory T cell subsets. Study-level points and caveats: Naive repertoires, especially CD8, held a few larger clonotypes, possibly memory cells re-expressing CD45RA. There was no ground truth to check naive and memory subset results.

This clonotype was counted between two and nine times. Antigen unknown. CDR1 LNHDA and CDR2 SQIVND come from the germline V gene (reference sequence). V dropped 4 bases and J dropped 4 bases, with 13 bases sitting between them. The CDR3 has 14 amino acids. Both TRBC1 and TRBC2 were covered by a beta constant-region primer of two equimolar oligonucleotides. Ligated cDNA was amplified by four rounds of PCR with nested alpha and beta constant-region primers and SP2. An oligonucleotide with the SP2 primer and a 12-nucleotide UMI was ligated to the cDNA 3' end. In TCRdb, the UMI-ligation and nested PCR reads were re-called with MiXCR into one record per CDR3 protein. This table has around 140,000 distinct CDR3 sequences, approximately 24% appearing once.

The chain recombines TRBV19 with TRBJ1-2; D not certain. The sequenced sample consisted of naive CD4+ T cells from blood. This receptor was identified in a human donor in good health. The CDR3 sequence is CASSTSPQAYGYTF. The CDR3 bases are TGTGCCAGTAGTACCAGTCCCCAGGCCTATGGCTACACCTTC.